This TCR beta chain was captured in a study of T cell repertoires in cytomegalovirus infection. About the research overall: In public TCR beta signatures, there were indications of both CMV infection and matching HLA type.

TCRdb called the reads again in MiXCR, with one record for every CDR3 protein. This table has under 800,000 distinct CDR3 sequences, 20% to 25% appearing once. In its sample, this clonotype was seen a few times. Its cognate antigen is unknown. V was shortened by 3 bases and J by 7 bases, with 13 bases between the two germline ends. Germline loops: CDR1 DFQATT, CDR2 SNEGSKA (reference sequence). The CDR3 totals 13 residues. The study's findings and limits: CMV carriers having the relevant HLA were flagged by cumulative public TCR beta family frequency.

The source material was CD8+ T cells from PBMCs. The sequence derives from a human donor in good health (CMV status not recorded). Some clones in this sample may be carry-over from other donors' samples. The rearrangement links TRBV20-1 to TRBJ2-1; tentatively, D is TRBD2 (7 bases). As DNA, the CDR3 is TGCAGTGCTAGGGCTAGGGGGGGAAATGAGCAGTTCTTC. It encodes CSARARGGNEQFF.